A single sample gave rise to the 25 T cell receptor beta chains below, sequenced in a study of immune characterization of retroperitoneal liposarcoma. Via MiXCR, TCRdb re-called the PCR reads, giving one row per CDR3 protein. The repertoire includes about 10,000 distinct CDR3 sequences, about a quarter of them detected once, and 8% to 9.5% sits in the top ten. Sequencing was performed on tumor tissue. The origin of the receptors is a female donor with retroperitoneal liposarcoma.

The rearrangement links TRBV6-6 to TRBJ2-4; D call uncertain. The J call may be incorrect, as the DNA end agrees better with TRBJ2-7. CDR1 and CDR2 (germline): MNHNY, SVGAGI (reference sequence). CDR3 length equals 13 residues. CDR3 amino acids: CASSYKGLYEQYF. CDR3 nucleotides: TGTGCCAGCAGTTACAAGGGCCTCTACGAGCAGTACTTC.

The chain employs TRBV6-5 and TRBJ2-3; 10 bases agree with TRBD1. Matching the DNA end better, TRBJ2-7 makes the J call doubtful. There are 14 residues in the CDR3. Germline loops: CDR1 MNHEY, CDR2 SVGAGI. The CDR3 DNA follows: TGTGCCAGCAGGCGGGACAGGGGCAACAATGAGCAGTACTTC. As protein: CASRRDRGNNEQYF.

As for this clonotype: It may be a read error: a sequence one base away is much more abundant. This chain connects TRBV6-6 to TRBJ2-1; the D gene is possibly TRBD1 (5 bases). Germline V gene sequence: CDR1 MNHNY, CDR2 SVGAGI (reference sequence). The V gene lost 6 bases and the J gene lost 10 bases, with 22 bases spanning the gap. CDR3 length equals 15 residues. The chain's CDR3 is CASSVISGNSYEQFF. CDR3 coding DNA: TGTGCCAGCAGCGTAATCTCAGGGAATAGCTACGAGCAGTTCTTC.

J is TRBJ2-5 and V is TRBV12-3 or TRBV12-4; weak D call: TRBD1 (6 bases). CDR3 length: 14 amino acids. The V and J ends lost 1 base and 11 bases respectively, with 17 bases between them. The CDR3 DNA reads TGTGCCAGCAGTTTAGGGACAGCTTACAATGAGCAGTACTTC. Translated: CASSLGTAYNEQYF.

The chain recombines TRBV6-2 or TRBV6-3 with TRBJ2-1; possible D gene TRBD1, 5 bases. V dropped 5 bases and J dropped 4 bases, with 15 bases sitting between them. The CDR3 is made up of 15 amino acids. Germline V gene sequence: CDR1 MNHEY, CDR2 SVGEGT. For the CDR3, the DNA is TGTGCCAGCAGTGGTAGAGCAACAGGTTACAATGAGCAGTTCTTC. Protein product: CASSGRATGYNEQFF.

The table lists this clonotype with many counts. The chain recombines TRBV6-1 with TRBJ2-3; D perhaps matches TRBD2 (6 bases). There are 15 residues in the CDR3. Trimming stripped 6 bases from V and 5 bases from J, with 18 bases between. Germline loops: CDR1 MNHNS, CDR2 SASEGT. CDR3 nucleotides: TGTGCCAGCAGCCCGAGGGTGTTAGCGGTAGATACGCAGTATTTT. Amino acids: CASSPRVLAVDTQYF.

By sample fraction, this clonotype is medium-sized. J is TRBJ2-5 and V is TRBV6-1, with a weak D call TRBD2 (5 bases). TRBJ2-7 matches the DNA end more closely, so the J call is doubtful. The germline gives CDR1 MNHNS, CDR2 SASEGT. The CDR3 totals 12 residues. In DNA, the CDR3 is TGTGCCACATCCCCCGGAGGCTACGAGCAGTACTTC. This gives the protein CATSPGGYEQYF.

The table lists this clonotype with a few counts. A read error may account for a junction end that differs from germline. The chain uses TRBV6-1 and TRBJ2-1, with 9 positions matching TRBD1. Germline assignment: CDR1 MNHNS and CDR2 SASEGT. CDR3 size: 14 residues. Here the CDR3 reads CASREDRGGYEQFF. In nucleotides, the CDR3 is TGTGCCAGCAGAGAAGACAGGGGGGGGTACGAGCAGTTCTTC.

The V and J genes are TRBV10-2 and TRBJ2-5; D might be TRBD1 or TRBD2, each matching 5 bases. The germline CDR1 and CDR2 sequences are WSHSY and SAAADI. The CDR3 extends over 15 amino acids. V was pared by 10 bases and J by 2 bases, with 20 bases between. For the CDR3, the DNA is TGCGCCACCCTCAGTCCGGAGGCAGGGCAAGAGACCCAGTACTTC. It translates to CATLSPEAGQETQYF.

This chain uses TRBV11-2 with TRBJ2-1; D gene unclear. Germline V lookup: CDR1 SGHAT, CDR2 FQNNGV. The CDR3 contains 13 residues. Trimming removed 0 bases at V and 10 bases at J, with 10 bases between. The CDR3 spells CASSLEMANEQFF. In DNA form, the CDR3 reads TGTGCCAGCAGCTTAGAGATGGCCAACGAGCAGTTCTTC.

J is TRBJ2-4 and V is TRBV6-1, with D possibly being TRBD2 (6 bases). Matching the DNA end better, TRBJ2-7 makes the J call doubtful. Germline V gene lookup returns CDR1 MNHNS and CDR2 SASEGT. CDR3 size: 13 residues. CDR3 amino acids: CASLAGRPYEQYF. As DNA, the CDR3 is TGTGCCAGCCTGGCGGGGAGACCCTACGAGCAGTACTTC.

This clonotype has just a few counts. The rearrangement uses TRBV6-6 and TRBJ1-5, with no clear D. CDR1 and CDR2 from the germline V gene are MNHNY and SVGAGI (reference sequence). The V gene lost 0 bases and the J gene lost 4 bases, with 10 bases spanning the gap. This CDR3 comprises 15 residues. Here the CDR3 reads CASSYSVHQNQPQHF. CDR3 in DNA: TGTGCCAGCAGTTACTCGGTCCATCAGAATCAGCCCCAGCATTTT.

This clonotype has only a few counts. The chain uses TRBV11-3 and TRBJ2-5; D is possibly TRBD1 (5 bases). The germline V gene encodes CDR1 SGHNT and CDR2 YENEEA. The CDR3 contains 14 residues. V dropped 4 bases and J dropped 11 bases, with 20 bases sitting between them. Here the CDR3 reads CASSSRAPYNEQYF. CDR3 nucleotide sequence: TGTGCCAGCAGCTCCAGGGCCCCATACAATGAGCAGTACTTC.

V is TRBV6-1 and J is TRBJ2-5; D gene ambiguous. Judging by the DNA end, TRBJ2-7 fits better; the J call may be wrong. Germline V CDR1 and CDR2: MNHNS, SASEGT. CDR3 length: 12 residues. This chain's CDR3 is CASSEWRNEQYF. The CDR3 coding sequence is TGTGCCAGCAGTGAATGGAGAAACGAGCAGTACTTC.

The chain has TRBV6-8 and TRBJ2-7; D is possibly TRBD1 (5 bases). Trimming removed 6 bases at V and 7 bases at J, with 22 bases between. Germline CDR1 reads MNHGY; CDR2 reads SAAAGT. CDR3 size: 15 residues. Here the CDR3 reads CASRLTVTAPTEQYF. The CDR3 bases are TGTGCCAGCAGACTAACCGTGACAGCTCCTACGGAGCAGTACTTC.

Relative to its sample, this clonotype is medium-sized. The chain uses TRBV7-9 and TRBJ2-3; D remains unclear. Germline lookup yields CDR1 SEHNR and CDR2 FQNEAQ (reference sequence). V lost 2 bases to trimming and J lost 3 bases, with 9 bases between them. The CDR3 covers 14 residues. The CDR3 sequence: CASSLSLRTDTQYF. DNA for the CDR3: TGTGCCAGCAGCTTATCGCTGAGGACAGATACGCAGTATTTT.

The sample holds many counts of this clonotype. The germline gene is not matched at one end of the junction; a read error may be the cause. The chain joins TRBV7-7 to TRBJ2-2; D unresolved. The CDR3 is 14 residues long. Looked up from germline, CDR1 is SSHAT and CDR2 is FNYEAQ (reference sequence). The CDR3 nucleotides are TGTGCTAGCAGACCTGGGCCGAACACCGGGGAGCTGTTTTTT. Amino acid sequence: CASRPGPNTGELFF.

The chain carries TRBV12-3 or TRBV12-4 and TRBJ2-1; no reliable D call. The DNA end is more similar to TRBJ2-7, so the J call may be wrong. This CDR3 region has 11 residues. As DNA, the CDR3 is TGTGCCAGCAGTTTCCTGAATGAGCAGTACTTC. It translates to CASSFLNEQYF.

In its sample, this clonotype ranks as medium-sized (0.01 to 0.1%). This rearrangement joins TRBV6-1 to TRBJ2-1, with TRBD1 as a possible D gene (5 bases). The end of the DNA is better explained by TRBJ2-7, so the J call may be wrong. Germline V CDR1 and CDR2: MNHNS, SASEGT. This CDR3 is built from 13 residues. CDR3 DNA sequence: TGTGCCAGCGGATCAGGGCCACACAATGAGCAGTACTTC. Translating gives CASGSGPHNEQYF.

The chain uses TRBV27 and TRBJ2-1, with D uncertain. This CDR3 is built from 13 residues. V lost 6 bases to trimming and J lost 10 bases, with 16 bases between them. Germline V lookup: CDR1 MNHEY, CDR2 SMNVEV (reference sequence). CDR3 in amino acids: CASSKLVQLEQFF. The DNA of the CDR3 is TGTGCCAGCAGCAAGTTGGTACAATTAGAGCAGTTCTTC.

V usage is TRBV6-1 and J usage is TRBJ1-4; 7 nucleotides match TRBD1. The CDR3 has 16 amino acids. The junction had 9 bases not matched to a gene; V was cut back by 0 bases and J by 8 bases. Per the germline V gene, CDR1 is MNHNS and CDR2 is SASEGT. The CDR3 nucleotides are TGTGCCAGCAGTGAAGCTAGAGGGGGCGGGGGCGAAAAACTGTTTTTT. Translated: CASSEARGGGGEKLFF.

The V call is TRBV7-2, the J call TRBJ1-3; tentative D call: TRBD1 (6 bases). Per germline, CDR1 SGHTA and CDR2 FQGNSA. The CDR3 length is 13 residues. Trimming removed 6 bases at V and 2 bases at J, with 8 bases between. The CDR3 loop reads CASSWTAGNTIYF. CDR3 in DNA: TGTGCCAGCAGTTGGACAGCTGGAAACACCATATATTTT. Full variable domain (missing parts from reference TRBV7-2 and TRBJ1-3): GAGVSQSPSNKVTEKGKDVELRCDPISGHTALYWYRQSLGQGLEFLIYFQGNSAPDKSGLPSDRFSAERTGGSVSTLTIQRTQQEDSAVYLCASSWTAGNTIYFGEGSWLTVV.

The chain employs TRBV6-6 and TRBJ2-2, with TRBD2 identical over 16 bases. Germline lookup yields CDR1 MNHNY and CDR2 SVGAGI (reference sequence). The CDR3 consists of 22 residues. Losses at the gene ends were 0 bases for V and 0 bases for J; bases not matched to a gene: 10. The CDR3: CASSYSEGLAGGRFANTGELFF. The CDR3 DNA reads as TGTGCCAGCAGTTACTCAGAGGGACTAGCGGGGGGGCGGTTCGCGAACACCGGGGAGCTGTTTTTT.

By share, this clonotype ranks as large. This sequence joins TRBV6-1 and TRBJ2-5; 11 bases fit TRBD2. V lost 2 bases, J lost 2 bases, and 1 base stayed unmatched. CDR3 size: 15 residues. Germline V gene data show CDR1 as MNHNS and CDR2 as SASEGT. CDR3 residues: CASSEIAGGQETQYF. The CDR3 region has the DNA TGTGCCAGCAGTGAAATAGCGGGGGGGCAAGAGACCCAGTACTTC.

The rearrangement uses TRBV7-4 and TRBJ2-3, with a tentative D call TRBD2 (5 bases). Trimming left V 2 bases short and J 7 bases short, with 13 bases between. The length of the CDR3 is 14 residues. CDR1 and CDR2 from the germline V gene are SGHVT and SQSDAQ. CDR3: CASSLRGPYYTQYF. The CDR3 DNA reads TGTGCCAGCAGCTTACGCGGGCCCTATTATACGCAGTATTTT.